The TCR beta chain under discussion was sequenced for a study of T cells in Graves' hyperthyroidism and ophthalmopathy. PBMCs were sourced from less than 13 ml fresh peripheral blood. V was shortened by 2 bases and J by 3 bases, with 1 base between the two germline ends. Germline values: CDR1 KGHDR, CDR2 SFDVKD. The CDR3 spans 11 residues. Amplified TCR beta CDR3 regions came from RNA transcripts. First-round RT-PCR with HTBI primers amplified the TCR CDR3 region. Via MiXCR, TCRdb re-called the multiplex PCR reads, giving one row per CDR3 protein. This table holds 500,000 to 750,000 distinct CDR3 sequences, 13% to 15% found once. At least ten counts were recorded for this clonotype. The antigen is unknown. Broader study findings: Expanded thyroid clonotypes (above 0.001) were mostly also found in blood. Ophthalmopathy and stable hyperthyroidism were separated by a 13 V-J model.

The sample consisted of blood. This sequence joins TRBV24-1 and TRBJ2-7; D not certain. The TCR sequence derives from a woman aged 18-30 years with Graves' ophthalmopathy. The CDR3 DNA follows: TGTGCCACCAGTGATTACTACGAGCAGTACTTC. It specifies CATSDYYEQYF.